The 9 T cell receptor beta chains below all came from one sample that was sequenced in a study of cytotoxic CD8 clonotypes in ibrutinib-treated CLL. Profiling relied on immunoSEQ multiplex PCR, and the TCRdb table lists in-frame clones only, not all of them. The table lists about 130,000 clones, around three quarters of them singletons, with around 13% in the top ten. The source was PBMCs, collected after 12 months of ibrutinib treatment. These receptors all stem from a human donor with chronic lymphocytic leukemia.

The rearrangement joins TRBV7-2 to TRBJ2-3; D uncertain. The germline gives CDR1 SGHTA, CDR2 FQGNSA. The CDR3 loop spans 15 amino acids. The germline V and J ends were trimmed by 1 base and 0 bases, with 8 bases remaining between them. The CDR3 DNA reads TGTGCCAGCAGCTTAGACAGCCCTAGCACAGATACGCAGTATTTT. Its protein product is CASSLDSPSTDTQYF. Filled out from reference TRBV7-2 and TRBJ2-3, the complete variable domain reads GAGVSQSPSNKVTEKGKDVELRCDPISGHTALYWYRQSLGQGLEFLIYFQGNSAPDKSGLPSDRFSAERTGGSVSTLTIQRTQQEDSAVYLCASSLDSPSTDTQYFGPGTRLTVL.

The table lists this clone with a few counts. The rearrangement uses TRBV7-8 and TRBJ2-1, with 11 bases matching TRBD2. The CDR3 has 18 residues. Germline values: CDR1 SGHVS, CDR2 FQNEAQ. V lost 1 base, J lost 9 bases, and 14 bases stayed unmatched. DNA for the CDR3: TGTGCCAGCAGCTTAGTCCCGATAGCGGGAGGGCCCCTCGGTGAGCAGTTCTTC. Encoded protein: CASSLVPIAGGPLGEQFF.

The genes are TRBV14 and TRBJ2-5; D remains unclear. The germline CDR1 and CDR2 sequences are SGHDN and FVKESK. The CDR3 has 15 residues. The V and J ends lost 0 bases and 5 bases respectively, with 13 bases between them. CDR3 region: CASSQDPDGWETQYF. The CDR3 region has the DNA TGTGCCAGCAGCCAAGATCCCGACGGGTGGGAGACCCAGTACTTC.

This clone has only a few counts. The V and J genes are TRBV19 and TRBJ2-1, with TRBD1 identical over 7 bases. The CDR3 extends over 13 amino acids. The V segment lost 8 bases and the J segment 7 bases; nucleotides outside the gene matches: 8. Germline V gene data show CDR1 as LNHDA and CDR2 as SQIVND (reference sequence). As DNA, the CDR3 is TGTGCCAGTCTAACAGGGGTATGGAATGAGCAGTTCTTC. Amino acid sequence: CASLTGVWNEQFF.

This clone was seen more than once but under ten times. This rearrangement joins TRBV28 to TRBJ1-5, with D perhaps TRBD1 (6 bases). CDR3 length: 19 amino acids. Germline CDR1 is MDHEN and CDR2 is SYDVKM. V shed 9 bases and J shed 5 bases, with 32 bases lying between them. The CDR3 is CASSKGLRGRGGLYQPQHF. CDR3 coding DNA: TGTGCCAGTAGTAAAGGTCTACGGGGCAGGGGAGGCCTTTATCAGCCCCAGCATTTT. Complete variable domain (other parts from reference TRBV28 and TRBJ1-5): DVKVTQSSRYLVKRTGEKVFLECVQDMDHENMFWYRQDPGLGLRLIYFSYDVKMKEKGDIPEGYSVSREKKERFSLILESASTNQTSMYLCASSKGLRGRGGLYQPQHFGDGTRLSIL.

The V call is TRBV5-1, the J call TRBJ1-1; no clear D. Germline CDR1 is SGHRS and CDR2 is YFSETQ. V was shortened by 4 bases and J by 2 bases, with 15 bases between the two germline ends. The CDR3 is 15 amino acids. This CDR3 is CASSTGALGNTEAFF. CDR3 coding DNA: TGCGCCAGCAGCACTGGAGCCCTTGGAAACACTGAAGCTTTCTTT.

The V gene is TRBV28, the J gene TRBJ2-5, with 9 bases matching TRBD2. CDR1 and CDR2 from the germline V gene are MDHEN and SYDVKM. Trimming cost V 5 bases and J 9 bases; bases outside gene matches: 13. The CDR3 consists of 15 residues. Here the CDR3 reads CASSIVGLAGVAQYF. DNA of the CDR3: TGTGCCAGCAGTATCGTGGGGTTAGCGGGAGTGGCCCAGTACTTC.

The V call is TRBV27, the J call TRBJ2-1; TRBD2 matches at 15 bases. The CDR3 loop spans 18 amino acids. Trimming cost V 7 bases and J 1 base; bases outside gene matches: 8. The V gene's germline CDR1 is MNHEY and CDR2 SMNVEV (reference sequence). CDR3 coding DNA: TGTGCCAGCACCCTAGGACTAGCGGGAGGGCGATCCTACAATGAGCAGTTCTTC. Translated: CASTLGLAGGRSYNEQFF.

This clone came up once. This rearrangement joins TRBV11-2 to TRBJ2-1; 11 nucleotides match TRBD2. The germline gives CDR1 SGHAT, CDR2 FQNNGV. The CDR3 length is 16 residues. The junction had 3 bases not matched to a gene; V was cut back by 1 base and J by 4 bases. As DNA, the CDR3 is TGTGCCAGCAGCTTAGTGGCTAGCGGGAGGTACAATGAGCAGTTCTTC. It encodes CASSLVASGRYNEQFF. The full variable domain, rest sourced from reference TRBV11-2 and TRBJ2-1, is EAGVAQSPRYKIIEKRQSVAFWCNPISGHATLYWYQQILGQGPKLLIQFQNNGVVDDSQLPKDRFSAERLKGVDSTLKIQPAKLEDSAVYLCASSLVASGRYNEQFFGPGTRLTVL.